Each of the 16 T cell receptor beta chains below was sequenced from the same sample in a study of blood T cell repertoires in COVID-19. Clones were sequenced by immunoSEQ multiplex PCR, and TCRdb holds only the in-frame ones, with some missing. The sample contains over 100,000 clones, 82% of which appear only once. Specimen: peripheral blood. These receptors originate from a man between 65 and 85 years old with acute or convalescent COVID-19.

The V call is TRBV2, the J call TRBJ2-3; TRBD2 aligns across 14 bases. Germline V gene lookup returns CDR1 SNHLY and CDR2 FYNNEI. The CDR3 totals 15 residues. The J segment lost 5 bases and the V segment lost 6 bases, leaving 4 bases of the junction unmatched. In DNA, the CDR3 is TGTGCCAGCAGGGGACTAGCGGGAGCTCTAGATACGCAGTATTTT. This encodes CASRGLAGALDTQYF.

The chain combines TRBV24-1 with TRBJ2-3; 10 nucleotides match TRBD1. The V gene end was trimmed by 0 bases and the J gene end by 2 bases; junction bases not matched to a gene: 1. The V gene's germline CDR1 is KGHDR and CDR2 SFDVKD. This CDR3 spans 16 amino acids. CDR3 sequence: CATSDLGTGVTDTQYF. CDR3 bases: TGTGCCACCAGTGATTTGGGGACAGGGGTCACAGATACGCAGTATTTT.

This chain uses TRBV10-3 with TRBJ2-1; 12 nucleotides match TRBD2. This CDR3 spans 14 amino acids. In germline, CDR1 is ENHRY, CDR2 SYGVKD. V was pared by 4 bases and J by 9 bases, with 4 bases of the junction left unmatched. The CDR3 loop is CAISGLAGAGEQFF. The CDR3 DNA reads TGTGCCATCAGTGGACTAGCGGGGGCCGGTGAGCAGTTCTTC.

V gene TRBV5-3 combines with J gene TRBJ2-7, with 10 positions matching TRBD2. TRBV5-3 is recorded as an ORF, its role being uncertain. V shed 0 bases, J shed 3 bases, and the junction held 3 bases outside the gene matches. The CDR3 length is 15 residues. Written as DNA, the CDR3 is TGTGCCAGAAGCTTGGGTCTAGCGGGAGTCTACGAGCAGTACTTC. It codes for CARSLGLAGVYEQYF.

This clone was detected only a few times. The chain links TRBV18 to TRBJ2-3; 7 nucleotides align to TRBD1. Trimming took 9 bases from V and 2 from J; bases not matched to a gene: 14. The germline V gene encodes CDR1 KGHSH and CDR2 LQKENI. This CDR3 is built from 16 residues. CDR3 DNA sequence: TGTGCCAGTCTTCAGGGTCCAGGACAGGTCACAGATACGCAGTATTTT. Translating it yields CASLQGPGQVTDTQYF. Drawing the rest from reference TRBV18 and TRBJ2-3, the complete variable domain is NAGVMQNPRHLVRRRGQEARLRCSPMKGHSHVYWYRQLPEEGLKFMVYLQKENIIDESGMPKERFSAEFPKEGPSILRIQQVVRGDSAAYFCASLQGPGQVTDTQYFGPGTRLTVL.

The chain uses TRBV10-3 and TRBJ2-7, with 7 nucleotides matching TRBD1. V gave up 4 bases and J gave up 0 bases; unmatched junction bases: 3. The CDR3 runs to 14 residues. Germline CDR1 reads ENHRY; CDR2 reads SYGVKD. This CDR3 is CAISGQGSSYEQYF. The DNA of the CDR3 is TGTGCCATCAGTGGACAGGGAAGCTCCTACGAGCAGTACTTC.

The chain is built from TRBV29-1 and TRBJ2-7; D is possibly TRBD2 (7 bases). Trimming cost V 7 bases and J 2 bases, with 12 bases left between them. Germline V gives CDR1 SQVTM, CDR2 ANQGSEA. The CDR3 totals 12 residues. The CDR3 bases are TGCAGCGCTAGGGGGGGAACCTACGAGCAGTACTTC. It yields the protein CSARGGTYEQYF.

The chain couples TRBV2 to TRBJ2-5; 7 positions match TRBD1. The germline CDR1 and CDR2 sequences are SNHLY and FYNNEI. The CDR3 has 15 residues. Unmatched junction bases numbered 7, after V lost 2 bases and J lost 4 bases. The CDR3 nucleotides read TGTGCCAGCAGTGAATCAAGGGGGCGGGTAGAGACCCAGTACTTC. Protein: CASSESRGRVETQYF.

V gene TRBV6-2 or TRBV6-3 combines with J gene TRBJ2-7; 9 nucleotides align to TRBD1. This CDR3 is 18 amino acids long. The junction had 11 bases not matched to a gene; V was cut back by 0 bases and J by 2 bases. The germline gives CDR1 MNHEY, CDR2 SVGEGT. DNA of the CDR3: TGTGCCAGCAGTTACTCCAACCCCGGGACAGGGTCTACCTACGAGCAGTACTTC. Its protein product is CASSYSNPGTGSTYEQYF.

The genes are TRBV7-2 and TRBJ2-7; D is ambiguous. Germline values: CDR1 SGHTA, CDR2 FQGNSA. V was cut by 3 bases and J by 3 bases, with 9 bases left in between. The CDR3 totals 13 residues. CDR3 sequence (DNA): TGTGCCAGCAGCTTGATGGTAGACTACGAGCAGTACTTC. Its translation: CASSLMVDYEQYF.

The rearrangement joins TRBV7-2 to TRBJ1-2, with D unresolved. This CDR3 has 14 amino acids. The germline gives CDR1 SGHTA, CDR2 FQGNSA. V was pared by 5 bases and J by 5 bases, with 15 bases between. This chain's CDR3 is CASSPQGRTYGYTF. In DNA, the CDR3 is TGTGCCAGCAGCCCACAAGGCAGGACTTATGGCTACACCTTC.

The gene calls are TRBV5-4 and TRBJ1-3, with D possibly matching TRBD1 (6 bases). Germline V CDR1 and CDR2: SGHNT, YYREEE (reference sequence). The CDR3 extends over 16 amino acids. Trimming left V 5 bases short and J 0 bases short, with 15 bases between. The CDR3 reads CASSWDTKSSGNTIYF. The CDR3 coding sequence is TGTGCCAGCAGTTGGGACACGAAGAGCTCTGGAAACACCATATATTTT.

The gene calls are TRBV6-5 and TRBJ1-5; 9 bases map to TRBD1. Germline V gives CDR1 MNHEY, CDR2 SVGAGI. The CDR3 consists of 15 residues. With V trimmed by 5 bases and J by 2 bases, 4 bases remained unmatched. This CDR3 reads CASSTTGGGNQPQHF. The CDR3 bases are TGTGCCAGCAGTACGACAGGGGGAGGCAATCAGCCCCAGCATTTT.

J is TRBJ1-6 and V is TRBV9, with 7 bases fitting TRBD1. Per germline, CDR1 SGDLS and CDR2 YYNGEE. V shed 0 bases, J shed 7 bases, and the junction held 4 bases outside the gene matches. The CDR3 is 15 residues long. CDR3 DNA sequence: TGTGCCAGCAGCGTAGGGGACAGCGTCAATTCACCCCTCCACTTT. Protein sequence: CASSVGDSVNSPLHF.

This clone was recorded once. This sample includes further DNA sequences coding for the same CDR3. This CDR3 reads CASSLLAGEQYF. CDR3 nucleotide sequence: TGTGCCAGCAGTTTATTGGCTGGCGAGCAGTACTTC. The chain uses TRBV12-3 or TRBV12-4 and TRBJ2-7; D is undetermined. V was shortened by 2 bases and J by 6 bases, with 8 bases between the two germline ends. The CDR3 consists of 12 residues.

As to this clone: Other DNA sequences within the sample encode an identical CDR3. The chain joins TRBV19 to TRBJ2-2; tentatively, D is TRBD1 (6 bases). The V end was cut by 6 bases, the J end by 1 base, with 9 bases between. The CDR3 has 14 residues. Germline V gene data show CDR1 as LNHDA and CDR2 as SQIVND (reference sequence). CDR3 amino acids: CASSLTGNTGELFF. CDR3 sequence (DNA): TGTGCCAGTAGCCTGACAGGGAACACCGGGGAGCTGTTTTTT.